This entry lists 27 T cell receptor beta chains sequenced from one sample in a study of blood T cell repertoires in COVID-19. TCRdb keeps only in-frame clones here, not all; method: immunoSEQ multiplex PCR. Found here are under 250,000 clones, about four fifths of them singletons; the top ten hold about 3.8%. Sequencing input: PBMCs or T cells enriched from blood (not recorded which). These receptors originate from a woman aged 40 to 50 who had been exposed to COVID-19.

The chain links TRBV5-1 to TRBJ2-2; possible D gene TRBD1, 6 bases. Germline loops: CDR1 SGHRS, CDR2 YFSETQ. The V end was cut by 4 bases, the J end by 3 bases, with 13 bases between. The CDR3 spans 15 residues. CDR3 sequence reads: CASSPDRVDTGELFF. CDR3 DNA: TGCGCCAGCAGCCCGGACAGAGTCGACACCGGGGAGCTGTTTTTT.

The V call is TRBV7-2, the J call TRBJ1-6; D is undetermined. Trimming pared 3 bases from V and 5 bases from J, leaving 8 bases between. The CDR3 runs to 14 residues. CDR1 is SGHTA and CDR2 is FQGNSA in the germline V gene. The CDR3 DNA sequence: TGTGCCAGCAGCTTCACATCAGATAATTCACCCCTCCACTTT. It is translated as CASSFTSDNSPLHF.

CDR3 sequence reads: CASRRRGQAGNTIYF. Here the CDR3 DNA reads TGTGCCAGCAGACGCAGGGGGCAGGCTGGAAACACCATATATTTT. The chain recombines TRBV6-5 with TRBJ1-3; 8 positions match TRBD1. CDR1 and CDR2 from the germline V gene are MNHEY and SVGAGI. This CDR3 is 15 amino acids long. Trimming cost V 6 bases and J 2 bases; bases outside gene matches: 6.

The chain employs TRBV6-5 and TRBJ1-6; D is uncertain. Germline V gene sequence: CDR1 MNHEY, CDR2 SVGAGI. Trimming stripped 3 bases from V and 5 bases from J, with 14 bases between. The CDR3 runs to 16 residues. The CDR3 reads CASSYNPNINNSPLHF. CDR3 DNA: TGTGCCAGCAGTTATAACCCCAACATAAATAATTCACCCCTCCACTTT.

The rearrangement uses TRBV7-2 and TRBJ2-1; 11 positions match TRBD1. The CDR3 is made up of 19 amino acids. Germline V CDR1 and CDR2: SGHTA, FQGNSA. The trim removed 5 bases at V and 9 bases at J, leaving 21 bases unmatched. In DNA form, the CDR3 reads TGTGCCAGCAGCGCCGGACAGGGGGCCAAGGGACTAATGTTGGGTGAGCAGTTCTTC. As protein: CASSAGQGAKGLMLGEQFF.

This clone appeared a few times. The chain combines TRBV18 with TRBJ2-6; 7 nucleotides align to TRBD2. The CDR3 spans 18 residues. V lost 3 bases and J lost 0; bases outside the gene matches: 8. Looked up from germline, CDR1 is KGHSH and CDR2 is LQKENI. The CDR3 loop reads CASSPPGLHNSGANVLTF. The CDR3 nucleotides are TGTGCCAGCTCACCTCCGGGACTACACAACTCTGGGGCCAACGTCCTGACTTTC. The full variable domain, completed using reference TRBV18 and TRBJ2-6, is NAGVMQNPRHLVRRRGQEARLRCSPMKGHSHVYWYRQLPEEGLKFMVYLQKENIIDESGMPKERFSAEFPKEGPSILRIQQVVRGDSAAYFCASSPPGLHNSGANVLTFGAGSRLTVL.

The chain joins TRBV20-1 to TRBJ2-5, with 12 bases identical to TRBD2. CDR1 is DFQATT and CDR2 is SNEGSKA in the germline V gene (reference sequence). Unmatched junction bases numbered 10, after V lost 3 bases and J lost 5 bases. The CDR3 consists of 16 residues. This chain's CDR3 is CSASQASGGARETQYF. The CDR3 DNA reads as TGCAGTGCTAGTCAGGCTAGCGGGGGGGCCCGGGAGACCCAGTACTTC.

The gene calls are TRBV3-1 (or the pseudogene TRBV3-2) and TRBJ1-1; TRBD1 matches at 9 bases. Germline V gives CDR1 LGHDT, CDR2 YNNKEL (reference sequence). V was clipped by 5 bases and J by 1 base; unmatched bases: 2. The CDR3 has 14 amino acids. The chain's CDR3 is CASSNRGRNTEAFF. The CDR3 bases are TGTGCCAGCAGCAACAGGGGGCGGAACACTGAAGCTTTCTTT.

This clone appeared a single time. V usage is TRBV7-9 and J usage is TRBJ1-5; D remains unclear. Trimming took 5 bases from V and 3 from J, leaving 8 bases between them. The CDR3 spans 13 residues. Germline V gives CDR1 SEHNR, CDR2 FQNEAQ (reference sequence). In nucleotides, the CDR3 is TGTGCCAGCAGCCCGCGATCCAATCAGCCCCAGCATTTT. Its protein product is CASSPRSNQPQHF.

The chain joins TRBV3-1 (or the pseudogene TRBV3-2) to TRBJ2-7, with 9 bases aligning to TRBD1. The germline CDR1 and CDR2 sequences are LGHDT and YNNKEL (reference sequence). Losses at the gene ends were 4 bases for V and 2 bases for J; bases not matched to a gene: 9. The CDR3 loop spans 16 amino acids. The CDR3: CASSPNRQGGTYEQYF. The CDR3 DNA reads TGTGCCAGCAGCCCAAATAGACAGGGGGGTACCTACGAGCAGTACTTC.

This clone was picked up a small number of times. V and J are TRBV4-2 and TRBJ1-2; maybe TRBD1 (6 bases). The CDR3 covers 16 residues. V was shortened by 0 bases and J by 7 bases, with 18 bases between the two germline ends. CDR1 is LGHNA and CDR2 is YNFKEQ in the germline V gene. DNA for the CDR3: TGTGCCAGCAGCCAAGATTGGGGTGCGGCAGGGGTTGGCTACACCTTC. It codes for CASSQDWGAAGVGYTF.

This chain uses TRBV2 with TRBJ1-5; a possible D gene is TRBD1 (5 bases). Deletions cut 4 bases from V and 4 bases from J, with 11 bases between. The CDR3 runs to 14 residues. Germline-derived CDR1 and CDR2 are SNHLY and FYNNEI. The CDR3 bases are TGTGCCAGCAGTGGCGGGACGCCTAATCAGCCCCAGCATTTT. Translating gives CASSGGTPNQPQHF.

J is TRBJ2-1 and V is TRBV15; 14 bases are shared with TRBD2. CDR3 length: 17 amino acids. Germline V gene lookup returns CDR1 LNHNV and CDR2 YYDKDF (reference sequence). The trim removed 3 bases at V and 6 bases at J, leaving 7 bases unmatched. In DNA, the CDR3 is TGTGCCACCAGCAGGAGACTAGCGGGGGGGCATAGCAATGAGCAGTTCTTC. This encodes CATSRRLAGGHSNEQFF.

CDR3 sequence: CASGEQGDTEAFF. As DNA, the CDR3 is TGTGCCAGCGGAGAACAGGGGGACACTGAAGCTTTCTTT. The chain carries TRBV5-4 and TRBJ1-1; the match to TRBD1 covers 8 bases. J was trimmed by 3 bases and V by 7 bases; bases with no gene match: 5. The germline CDR1 and CDR2 sequences are SGHNT and YYREEE (reference sequence). The CDR3 consists of 13 residues.

The sample holds a few counts of this clone. The chain has TRBV4-1 and TRBJ1-6; D gene ambiguous. The V end was cut by 0 bases, the J end by 13 bases, with 19 bases between. The CDR3 is 16 amino acids. CDR1 and CDR2 from the germline V gene are MGHRA and YSYEKL. The CDR3, as DNA: TGCGCCAGCAGCCAAGATCGTACGCGCCCCCGAAAGCCCCTCCACTTT. It specifies CASSQDRTRPRKPLHF.

To note about this clone: One end of the junction does not line up with germline, which may come from a read error. The V gene is TRBV12-3 or TRBV12-4, the J gene TRBJ1-3, with TRBD1 identical over 9 bases. The CDR3 loop spans 12 amino acids. CDR3 bases: TGTGCCAGCAGTTCTACCTTAGGACAGGGGCTTTTT. Translation gives CASSSTLGQGLF.

V is TRBV3-1 (or the pseudogene TRBV3-2) and J is TRBJ2-1; 8 bases align to TRBD2. J lost 10 bases, V lost 2 bases, and 13 bases had no gene match. Germline V CDR1 and CDR2: LGHDT, YNNKEL (reference sequence). There are 16 residues in the CDR3. CDR3 residues: CASSQNGLAGFGEQFF. CDR3 DNA: TGTGCCAGCAGCCAAAACGGACTAGCCGGGTTCGGCGAGCAGTTCTTC.

The rearrangement links TRBV5-1 to TRBJ2-6; weak D call: TRBD1 (5 bases). The germline gives CDR1 SGHRS, CDR2 YFSETQ. V shed 5 bases and J shed 2 bases, with 11 bases lying between them. The CDR3 loop spans 15 amino acids. The CDR3 here is CASRPRVAGANVLTF. The CDR3 region has the DNA TGCGCCAGCAGACCCAGGGTTGCTGGGGCCAACGTCCTGACTTTC.

A word on this clone: Other nucleotide sequences in the sample specify the same CDR3. This sequence joins TRBV2 and TRBJ1-2; 7 bases match TRBD1. The V gene end was trimmed by 6 bases and the J gene end by 2 bases; junction bases not matched to a gene: 6. CDR3 length: 14 residues. CDR1 SNHLY and CDR2 FYNNEI come from the germline V gene. CDR3 coding DNA: TGTGCCAGCAGGAGGGACAGAGGGAACTATGGCTACACCTTC. Encoded protein: CASRRDRGNYGYTF.

The chain uses TRBV9 and TRBJ1-3; perhaps TRBD1 as D (5 bases). V lost 1 base to trimming and J lost 0 bases, with 11 bases between them. The length of the CDR3 is 16 residues. CDR1 SGDLS and CDR2 YYNGEE come from the germline V gene. CDR3 amino acids: CASSVRQTNSGNTIYF. CDR3 in DNA: TGTGCCAGCAGCGTAAGACAGACAAACTCTGGAAACACCATATATTTT.

The chain carries TRBV19 and TRBJ2-3, with 9 nucleotides matching TRBD1. The CDR3 covers 15 residues. Germline values: CDR1 LNHDA, CDR2 SQIVND (reference sequence). Losses at the gene ends were 10 bases for V and 0 bases for J; bases not matched to a gene: 8. In nucleotides, the CDR3 is TGTGCCACGGCCGACAGGGGGATGAGCACAGATACGCAGTATTTT. This gives the protein CATADRGMSTDTQYF.

The rearrangement uses TRBV29-1 and TRBJ1-3, with no clear D. The CDR3 has 14 amino acids. Germline V gene data show CDR1 as SQVTM and CDR2 as ANQGSEA. Trimming took 1 base from V and 0 from J, leaving 7 bases between them. CDR3 sequence: CSVEAANSGNTIYF. CDR3 in DNA: TGCAGCGTTGAAGCTGCGAACTCTGGAAACACCATATATTTT.

Written as DNA, the CDR3 is TGCGCCAGCAGCCAGACCAGGGGGGTTAACTATGGCTACACCTTC. Translating gives CASSQTRGVNYGYTF. The chain links TRBV4-3 to TRBJ1-2; 7 bases map to TRBD1. V was pared by 3 bases and J by 1 base, with 5 bases of the junction left unmatched. CDR3 length: 15 amino acids. Germline CDR1 is LGHNA and CDR2 is YSLEER.

The rearrangement links TRBV19 to TRBJ1-5; 7 bases are shared with TRBD1. Germline trimming cut 0 bases from V and 5 bases from J; bases unmatched to any gene: 10. There are 17 residues in the CDR3. Germline V lookup: CDR1 LNHDA, CDR2 SQIVND (reference sequence). The CDR3 protein is CASSIDHFEGAYQPQHF. CDR3 nucleotides: TGTGCCAGTAGTATAGATCACTTTGAGGGGGCGTATCAGCCCCAGCATTTT.

J is TRBJ2-3 and V is TRBV9, with a tentative D call TRBD2 (7 bases). Germline assignment: CDR1 SGDLS and CDR2 YYNGEE. V was clipped by 3 bases and J by 6 bases, with 17 bases between them. There are 15 residues in the CDR3. CDR3 sequence reads: CASSAEGGAWDTQYF. The CDR3 DNA sequence: TGTGCCAGCAGCGCCGAGGGGGGGGCATGGGATACGCAGTATTTT.

The DNA for the CDR3 is TGTGCAAGTCGCCCCCGATCAGACATGATATTC. Protein product: CASRPRSDMIF. The chain links TRBV12-2 to TRBJ1-2; the table's D call of TRBD1 was not tested on the DNA. TRBV12-2 represents a pseudogene. This CDR3 region has 11 residues.

The chain carries TRBV18 and TRBJ2-1, with TRBD1 identical over 8 bases. The CDR3 totals 16 residues. V trimming: 5 bases; J trimming: 5 bases; junction bases outside the gene matches: 11. The germline V gene has CDR1 KGHSH and CDR2 LQKENI. The CDR3 DNA reads TGTGCCAGCTCAACCCGCGCAGGGGGCACGGACAATGAGCAGTTCTTC. Translated, it gives CASSTRAGGTDNEQFF.